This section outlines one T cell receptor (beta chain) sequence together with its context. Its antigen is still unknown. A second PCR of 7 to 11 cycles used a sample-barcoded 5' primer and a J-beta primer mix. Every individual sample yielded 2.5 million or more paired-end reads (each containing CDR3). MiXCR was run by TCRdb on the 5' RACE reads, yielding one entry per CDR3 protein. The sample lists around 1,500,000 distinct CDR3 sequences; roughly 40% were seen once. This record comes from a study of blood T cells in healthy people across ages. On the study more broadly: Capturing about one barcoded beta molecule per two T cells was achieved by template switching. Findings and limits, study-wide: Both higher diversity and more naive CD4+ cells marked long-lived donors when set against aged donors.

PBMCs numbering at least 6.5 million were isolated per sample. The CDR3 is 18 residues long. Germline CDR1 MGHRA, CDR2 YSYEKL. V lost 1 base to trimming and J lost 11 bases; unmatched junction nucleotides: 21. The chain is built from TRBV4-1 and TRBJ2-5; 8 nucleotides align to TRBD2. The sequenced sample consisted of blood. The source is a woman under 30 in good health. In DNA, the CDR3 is TGCGCCAGCAGCCAAGCCCCGCTGAGGACGCGGGAGGCAAATGAGCAGTACTTC. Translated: CASSQAPLRTREANEQYF.